The rows below give T cell receptor beta chains drawn from one sample of a study of human T cells and chemical hapten exposure. A single record per CDR3 protein comes from TCRdb applying MiXCR to the RACE reads. The sample records about 90,000 distinct CDR3 sequences, over 9.5% being singletons. Sequencing used whole blood, obtained in connection with sensitization to the hapten diphenylcyclopropenone (DPC). Receptor source: a man aged 35-49 years with alopecia areata. Some clones in this sample may be carry-over from other donors' samples. CDR3s leave out the opening cysteine and the closing phenylalanine or tryptophan. Part of the rows lack a size; the others show once, few, many or a class for expanded clones.

size | J | V | CDR3
many | TRBJ1-1 | TRBV29-1 | SVEAQGQSEAF
. | TRBJ2-2 | TRBV19 | ASSIGATRNSGELF
. | TRBJ1-6 | TRBV28 | ASSQVLGPGSPLH
few | TRBJ2-1 | TRBV11-2 | ASSGASAASYNEQF
few | TRBJ1-1 | TRBV7-2 | ASSLSGHAAF
. | TRBJ2-5 | TRBV5-1 | ASRTGKGQETQY
few | TRBJ1-5 | TRBV15 | ATSREGGQGNQPQH
. | TRBJ1-3 | TRBV18 | ASSPRGQGLNSGNTIY
. | TRBJ2-7 | TRBV27 | ASSAGQADEQY
few | TRBJ2-5 | TRBV3-1 | ASNKGRGRETQY
few | TRBJ2-7 | TRBV4-3 | ASSQDSGGNYEQY
. | TRBJ2-1 | TRBV3-1 | ASSQGLAGGGSYNEQF
few | TRBJ1-2 | TRBV6-1 | ASSEALRGHGYT
few | TRBJ2-2 | TRBV12-3/TRBV12-4 | ASRPGNTGELF
few | TRBJ2-3 | TRBV5-5 | ASSLMGLAGDTQY
. | TRBJ2-3 | TRBV6-2/TRBV6-3 | ASSPGGTRTDTQY
. | TRBJ1-4 | TRBV28 | ASSYGSNEKLF
few | TRBJ2-4 | TRBV7-9 | ASSIGVAKNIQY
few | TRBJ2-6 | TRBV5-1 | ASSRDTHSGANVLT
many | TRBJ1-5 | TRBV2 | ASSHGQNNQPQH
few | TRBJ2-7 | TRBV25-1 | ASSEWGTRPYEQY
. | TRBJ2-3 | TRBV4-3 | ASSQDSGFTDTQY
many | TRBJ1-5 | TRBV19 | ASSRTASSNQPQH